This entry describes one T cell receptor beta chain. Noted treatment: oral pan-JAK inhibitor, 5-10 mg twice daily. cDNA prepared by RNA extraction and subsequent reverse transcription served as the template for sequencing. The data were produced by immunoSEQ multiplex PCR, yet TCRdb's version contains in-frame clones alone and is incomplete. The sample shows 200,000 or so clones, 58% of them seen only once. The data were obtained in a study of CD8+ T cells in alopecia areata. Germline assignment: CDR1 ENHRY and CDR2 SYGVKD. V was clipped by 3 bases and J by 0 bases, with 12 bases between them. The CDR3 is made up of 16 amino acids.

Here the sequenced sample was CD4+ T cells sorted from blood, taken at week 24, from a patient treated with tofacitinib. This rearrangement joins TRBV10-3 to TRBJ1-5, with D possibly being TRBD1 (5 bases). This clonotype was obtained from a human donor with alopecia areata. This chain's CDR3 is CAISDPREYSNQPQHF. CDR3 in DNA: TGTGCCATCAGTGATCCCAGGGAATATAGCAATCAGCCCCAGCATTTT.